Following are 28 T cell receptor beta chains from one sample sequenced in a study of cytomegalovirus exposure and HLA in healthy donors. The data were produced by immunoSEQ multiplex PCR, yet TCRdb's version contains in-frame clones alone and is incomplete. The data show more than 95,000 clones, 86% seen once. The sample consisted of PBMCs. The source is a young man in good health and CMV-seronegative.

The chain has TRBV5-4 and TRBJ2-3, with 12 nucleotides matching TRBD1. CDR1 and CDR2 from the germline V gene are SGHNT and YYREEE (reference sequence). The CDR3 has 18 amino acids. The trim removed 4 bases at V and 1 base at J, leaving 10 bases unmatched. The CDR3 nucleotides read TGTGCCAGCAGCCCACCAGGGACAGGGGGCGGTGGCACAGATACGCAGTATTTT. Residues: CASSPPGTGGGGTDTQYF.

This clone was seen once. V is TRBV7-2 and J is TRBJ1-2, with D maybe TRBD1 (5 bases). CDR1 is SGHTA, CDR2 FQGNSA, per germline. Trimming removed 5 bases at V and 8 bases at J, with 24 bases between. The CDR3 runs 16 residues. The CDR3 nucleotides are TGTGCCAGCAGCCCCGGCGGCGCAGGGATCTTATGGGGCTACACCTTC. The encoded protein is CASSPGGAGILWGYTF.

This clone was detected only a few times. V usage is TRBV29-1 and J usage is TRBJ1-2, with 11 positions matching TRBD1. CDR3 length: 16 amino acids. The ends lost 6 bases at V and 1 base at J; junction bases unmatched: 10. Germline lookup yields CDR1 SQVTM and CDR2 ANQGSEA. CDR3 bases: TGCAGCGTGAGTCCGGGACAGGGGGACCATAACTATGGCTACACCTTC. It yields the protein CSVSPGQGDHNYGYTF. Looking up the rest from reference TRBV29-1 and TRBJ1-2 gives the full variable domain: SAVISQKPSRDICQRGTSLTIQCQVDSQVTMMFWYRQQPGQSLTLIATANQGSEATYESGFVIDKFPISRPNLTFSTLTVSNMSPEDSSIYLCSVSPGQGDHNYGYTFGSGTRLTVV.

This clone has just a few counts. The chain joins TRBV11-2 to TRBJ2-7, with D possibly matching TRBD2 (6 bases). Germline V lookup: CDR1 SGHAT, CDR2 FQNNGV. The CDR3 is 14 residues long. Trimming shortened V by 5 bases and J by 6 bases, and 17 bases separated the two germline ends. The CDR3 DNA follows: TGTGCCAGCAGCCCGGGCTGGGGGGAGATCGAGCAGTACTTC. Translated, it gives CASSPGWGEIEQYF. Supplemented by reference TRBV11-2 and TRBJ2-7, the full variable domain reads EAGVAQSPRYKIIEKRQSVAFWCNPISGHATLYWYQQILGQGPKLLIQFQNNGVVDDSQLPKDRFSAERLKGVDSTLKIQPAKLEDSAVYLCASSPGWGEIEQYFGPGTRLTVT.

This chain uses TRBV7-9 with TRBJ2-5; a possible D gene is TRBD2 (5 bases). Germline-derived CDR1 and CDR2 are SEHNR and FQNEAQ (reference sequence). V lost 7 bases and J lost 5, with 14 bases in between. The CDR3 runs to 13 residues. This chain's CDR3 is CASKGLEEETQYF. The CDR3 DNA sequence: TGTGCCAGCAAGGGCTTGGAGGAGGAGACCCAGTACTTC.

The genes are TRBV6-6 and TRBJ1-5; D is undetermined. This CDR3 has 14 amino acids. Germline-derived CDR1 and CDR2 are MNHNY and SVGAGI (reference sequence). The V gene lost 0 bases and the J gene lost 1 base, with 4 bases spanning the gap. CDR3 sequence: CASSYSRSNQPQHF. Written as DNA, the CDR3 is TGTGCCAGCAGTTACTCGCGGAGCAATCAGCCCCAGCATTTT.

The chain combines TRBV29-1 with TRBJ2-1, with D perhaps matching TRBD2 (6 bases). CDR3 length: 14 residues. Germline lookup yields CDR1 SQVTM and CDR2 ANQGSEA. V was clipped by 3 bases and J by 2 bases, with 11 bases between them. CDR3 coding DNA: TGCAGCGTTGATCGGTTAGCGGCCTACAATGAGCAGTTCTTC. It codes for CSVDRLAAYNEQFF.

V usage is TRBV29-1 and J usage is TRBJ2-7; 9 positions agree with TRBD1. V lost 4 bases, J lost 1 base, and 5 bases stayed unmatched. The CDR3 runs to 14 residues. CDR1 SQVTM and CDR2 ANQGSEA come from the germline V gene. CDR3 region: CSVGDRAGSYEQYF. Here the CDR3 DNA reads TGCAGCGTTGGGGACAGGGCAGGGTCCTACGAGCAGTACTTC.

In its sample, this clone was seen once. This chain joins TRBV4-1 and TRBJ2-3; TRBD2 is a possible D gene (6 bases). The CDR3 runs 16 residues. CDR1 and CDR2 (germline): MGHRA, YSYEKL. V was trimmed by 0 bases and J by 1 base, leaving 11 bases between them. The CDR3 reads CASSQDAAGGTDTQYF. DNA for the CDR3: TGCGCCAGCAGCCAAGACGCAGCGGGCGGCACAGATACGCAGTATTTT.

The chain links TRBV30 to TRBJ1-1; perhaps TRBD1 as D (6 bases). V was clipped by 3 bases and J by 1 base, with 9 bases between them. The CDR3 runs to 13 residues. Germline CDR1 is GTSNPN and CDR2 is SVGIG (reference sequence). CDR3 nucleotides: TGTGCCTGGAGGGCAGGGGCGAACACTGAAGCTTTCTTT. Encoded protein: CAWRAGANTEAFF.

This chain uses TRBV5-1 with TRBJ2-7; 11 bases fit TRBD2. J gave up 3 bases and V 4 bases, and 6 bases lay outside the gene matches. The CDR3 spans 15 residues. Germline CDR1 is SGHRS and CDR2 is YFSETQ. This chain's CDR3 is CASSLEGTSGYEQYF. The CDR3 DNA reads as TGCGCCAGCAGCCTCGAAGGGACTAGCGGCTACGAGCAGTACTTC.

This clone was picked up a small number of times. This chain joins TRBV6-5 and TRBJ1-1; TRBD1 agrees at 7 bases. CDR1 MNHEY and CDR2 SVGAGI come from the germline V gene. V lost 0 bases, J lost 7 bases, and 8 bases stayed unmatched. There are 15 residues in the CDR3. The CDR3 sequence: CASSYSGRGIDEAFF. The CDR3 region has the DNA TGTGCCAGCAGTTACTCGGGCAGGGGGATTGATGAAGCTTTCTTT.

This rearrangement joins TRBV7-2 to TRBJ2-1, with 8 bases fitting TRBD2. The CDR3 has 16 amino acids. CDR1 SGHTA and CDR2 FQGNSA come from the germline V gene. V lost 5 bases, J lost 2 bases, and 8 bases stayed unmatched. The CDR3 spells CASSPTTSVTYNEQFF. The CDR3 region has the DNA TGTGCCAGCAGCCCCACGACTAGCGTGACCTACAATGAGCAGTTCTTC.

The gene calls are TRBV19 and TRBJ1-2; no clear D. Germline lookup yields CDR1 LNHDA and CDR2 SQIVND (reference sequence). The CDR3 is 14 amino acids. Deletions cut 5 bases from V and 0 bases from J, with 10 bases between. CDR3 sequence reads: CASSGQRANYGYTF. The CDR3 DNA is TGTGCCAGTAGTGGGCAGAGGGCTAACTATGGCTACACCTTC. Full variable domain (remainder filled in from reference TRBV19 and TRBJ1-2): DGGITQSPKYLFRKEGQNVTLSCEQNLNHDAMYWYRQDPGQGLRLIYYSQIVNDFQKGDIAEGYSVSREKKESFPLTVTSAQKNPTAFYLCASSGQRANYGYTFGSGTRLTVV.

The rearrangement links TRBV6-5 to TRBJ2-1, with 12 bases aligning to TRBD2. Trimming took 6 bases from V and 6 from J; bases not matched to a gene: 6. The germline V gene has CDR1 MNHEY and CDR2 SVGAGI. The CDR3 extends over 15 amino acids. The CDR3 nucleotides read TGTGCCAGCAGCGCACTAGCGGGAGGATCCAATGAGCAGTTCTTC. Its translation is CASSALAGGSNEQFF.

The table lists this clone with a count of one. This chain uses TRBV9 with TRBJ2-1; D is undetermined. The V end lost 4 bases, the J end lost 0 bases, and 14 bases lay between the germline ends. The germline V gene has CDR1 SGDLS and CDR2 YYNGEE. This CDR3 spans 16 amino acids. CDR3 sequence reads: CASSRERTISYNEQFF. The CDR3 bases are TGTGCCAGCAGCCGTGAACGCACTATCTCCTACAATGAGCAGTTCTTC.

This clone was picked up a small number of times. This sequence joins TRBV5-1 and TRBJ1-2; 7 nucleotides match TRBD1. From germline, CDR1 is SGHRS and CDR2 YFSETQ. There are 14 residues in the CDR3. V lost 4 bases to trimming and J lost 2 bases; unmatched junction nucleotides: 5. CDR3 amino acids: CASSGSGQNYGYTF. DNA for the CDR3: TGCGCCAGCAGCGGGTCGGGACAGAACTATGGCTACACCTTC.

The chain is built from TRBV2 and TRBJ1-2; D possibly corresponds to TRBD1 (6 bases). Trimming stripped 8 bases from V and 5 bases from J, with 15 bases between. The germline gives CDR1 SNHLY, CDR2 FYNNEI. There are 13 residues in the CDR3. The CDR3 reads CASSAGTPYGYTF. The CDR3 coding sequence is TGTGCCAGCTCAGCCGGGACACCGTATGGCTACACCTTC.

J is TRBJ1-4 and V is TRBV2; D gene unclear. Trimming removed 4 bases from V and 5 bases from J, with 8 bases in between. Per germline, CDR1 SNHLY and CDR2 FYNNEI. There are 13 residues in the CDR3. The CDR3 is CASSVRLNEKLFF. The CDR3 DNA reads TGTGCCAGCAGTGTGAGGCTGAATGAAAAACTGTTTTTT.

V is TRBV15 and J is TRBJ2-2, with D maybe TRBD2 (5 bases). The CDR3 sequence is 17 residues long. CDR1 and CDR2 (germline): LNHNV, YYDKDF (reference sequence). V was trimmed by 5 bases and J by 0 bases, leaving 16 bases between them. CDR3 protein: CATSPGSTLTNTGELFF. Here the CDR3 DNA reads TGTGCCACCAGCCCGGGGTCAACATTAACGAACACCGGGGAGCTGTTTTTT.

The chain is built from TRBV5-1 and TRBJ2-7; 8 nucleotides line up with TRBD1. This CDR3 has 14 amino acids. V lost 4 bases, J lost 6 bases, and 9 bases stayed unmatched. From germline, CDR1 is SGHRS and CDR2 YFSETQ. The CDR3 loop is CASSPGQGGSEQYF. The CDR3 DNA reads TGCGCCAGCAGCCCTGGACAGGGAGGAAGCGAGCAGTACTTC.

A remark on this clone: Distinct nucleotide sequences in the sample also encode this CDR3. This chain links TRBV5-1 with TRBJ1-4; 7 nucleotides line up with TRBD1. V lost 0 bases to trimming and J lost 1 base; unmatched junction nucleotides: 3. The CDR3 consists of 16 residues. Germline loops: CDR1 SGHRS, CDR2 YFSETQ. DNA of the CDR3: TGCGCCAGCAGCTTGGGGACAGGCGGAACTAATGAAAAACTGTTTTTT. Its protein product is CASSLGTGGTNEKLFF.

The rearrangement uses TRBV5-6 and TRBJ1-5, with D unresolved. V was trimmed by 4 bases and J by 2 bases, leaving 10 bases between them. This CDR3 is 14 amino acids long. CDR1 is SGHDT and CDR2 is YYEEEE in the germline V gene. This chain's CDR3 is CASSLRTGNQPQHF. CDR3 DNA sequence: TGTGCCAGCAGCCTACGAACGGGCAATCAGCCCCAGCATTTT.

The V gene is TRBV6-5, the J gene TRBJ2-1; 7 bases match TRBD1. CDR3 length: 15 amino acids. Per the germline V gene, CDR1 is MNHEY and CDR2 is SVGAGI. Trimming cost V 5 bases and J 5 bases; bases outside gene matches: 9. The CDR3 region is CASSRSGTANNEQFF. The DNA for the CDR3 is TGTGCCAGCAGTCGCTCCGGGACAGCGAACAATGAGCAGTTCTTC.

This clone was counted a few times. V is TRBV10-3 and J is TRBJ1-2; possibly TRBD1 for D (5 bases). V lost 3 bases, J lost 6 bases, and 14 bases lay in between. This CDR3 is 14 amino acids long. Looked up from germline, CDR1 is ENHRY and CDR2 is SYGVKD. CDR3 in amino acids: CAISEFAGNDGYTF. CDR3 nucleotides: TGTGCCATCAGTGAATTTGCAGGGAATGATGGCTACACCTTC.

V is TRBV28 and J is TRBJ1-5; a possible D gene is TRBD1 (5 bases). The length of the CDR3 is 16 residues. Trimming shortened V by 6 bases and J by 0 bases, and 15 bases separated the two germline ends. CDR1 is MDHEN, CDR2 SYDVKM, per germline. The CDR3 sequence: CASSLGTWGSNQPQHF. The CDR3 nucleotides are TGTGCCAGCAGCCTCGGGACTTGGGGTAGCAATCAGCCCCAGCATTTT.

This clone was observed once. The CDR3, as DNA: TGTGCCAGCAGCCAAGCTCCCCTCGGACAGGGTGGCTACACCTTC. Translated, it gives CASSQAPLGQGGYTF. The chain couples TRBV14 to TRBJ1-2; 8 bases line up with TRBD1. J gave up 7 bases and V 1 base, and 8 bases lay outside the gene matches. Per germline, CDR1 SGHDN and CDR2 FVKESK. The CDR3 has 15 residues.

The chain joins TRBV7-9 to TRBJ2-7; no reliable D call. V lost 1 base and J 3 bases, leaving 7 bases between the germline ends. Germline V lookup: CDR1 SEHNR, CDR2 FQNEAQ (reference sequence). The CDR3 length is 13 residues. CDR3 region: CASSLDVSYEQYF. The CDR3 DNA is TGTGCCAGCAGCTTAGACGTCAGCTACGAGCAGTACTTC.